The 31 T cell receptor beta chains below come from one sample, sequenced in a study of control samples from healthy donors and cancer patients. Measured with immunoSEQ multiplex PCR; TCRdb has only the in-frame clones, and not every one. Of approximately 170,000 clones in the sample, roughly 90% were seen once. The sequenced sample was blood. These receptors originate from a young woman in good health.

This chain connects TRBV11-2 to TRBJ2-1, with D perhaps matching TRBD2 (5 bases). The CDR3 spans 15 residues. Germline V gene lookup returns CDR1 SGHAT and CDR2 FQNNGV. V was shortened by 0 bases and J by 8 bases, with 14 bases between the two germline ends. The chain's CDR3 is CASSLDLRESYEQFF. Here the CDR3 DNA reads TGTGCCAGCAGCTTAGATCTGAGGGAGAGCTATGAGCAGTTCTTC.

The chain uses TRBV9 and TRBJ2-1; maybe TRBD1 (5 bases). Germline V CDR1 and CDR2: SGDLS, YYNGEE. The CDR3 length is 15 residues. With 6 bases removed from V and 7 bases from J, the gap between germline ends came to 20 bases. The CDR3 sequence: CASNSGVGAKNEQFF. The CDR3 coding sequence is TGTGCCAGCAACTCTGGGGTTGGGGCGAAGAATGAGCAGTTCTTC.

The rearrangement links TRBV4-1 to TRBJ2-5; 11 bases match TRBD1. The trim removed 4 bases at V and 6 bases at J, leaving 13 bases unmatched. The CDR3 spans 17 residues. Germline V lookup: CDR1 MGHRA, CDR2 YSYEKL. CDR3 residues: CASSRGQGADGRKTQYF. The CDR3 DNA is TGCGCCAGCAGCCGAGGACAGGGGGCTGATGGTCGGAAGACCCAGTACTTC.

This rearrangement joins TRBV6-2 or TRBV6-3 to TRBJ2-7; D is ambiguous. The CDR3 has 12 residues. CDR1 and CDR2 from the germline V gene are MNHEY and SVGEGT. V dropped 2 bases and J dropped 5 bases, with 7 bases sitting between them. CDR3 residues: CASSYPKNEQYF. The CDR3 DNA reads as TGTGCCAGCAGTTACCCGAAAAACGAGCAGTACTTC.

The chain recombines TRBV3-1 (or the pseudogene TRBV3-2) with TRBJ1-5, with a possible D match to TRBD1 (5 bases). Germline V gives CDR1 LGHDT, CDR2 YNNKEL (reference sequence). V lost 0 bases to trimming and J lost 3 bases, with 12 bases between them. The length of the CDR3 is 16 residues. CDR3 bases: TGTGCCAGCAGCCAAGATCTGGGGGTACTCAATCAGCCCCAGCATTTT. Encoded protein: CASSQDLGVLNQPQHF.

The rearrangement joins TRBV7-2 to TRBJ2-7, with D uncertain. Germline V lookup: CDR1 SGHTA, CDR2 FQGNSA. The CDR3 runs to 16 residues. Trimming took 4 bases from V and 0 from J, leaving 16 bases between them. CDR3 protein: CASSSGQALFSYEQYF. The CDR3 bases are TGTGCCAGCAGCTCCGGTCAGGCCTTATTCTCCTACGAGCAGTACTTC.

The chain is built from TRBV5-1 and TRBJ2-2, with D perhaps TRBD2 (6 bases). The CDR3 extends over 14 amino acids. Trimming shortened V by 1 base and J by 5 bases, and 9 bases separated the two germline ends. CDR1 is SGHRS and CDR2 is YFSETQ in the germline V gene. As DNA, the CDR3 is TGCGCCAGCAGCTTGACTAGCAATACCGGGGAGCTGTTTTTT. Translated: CASSLTSNTGELFF.

In DNA, the CDR3 is TGTGCCAGCAGCTTAGGTGGGGACAGCTACAATGAGCAGTTCTTC. The encoded protein is CASSLGGDSYNEQFF. The rearrangement uses TRBV4-2 and TRBJ2-1; 7 nucleotides match TRBD1. CDR3 length: 15 amino acids. In germline, CDR1 is LGHNA, CDR2 YNFKEQ. V shed 5 bases and J 3 bases; nucleotides not matched to a gene: 7.

This sequence joins TRBV30 and TRBJ1-3, with a weak D call TRBD1 (5 bases). Germline CDR1 is GTSNPN and CDR2 is SVGIG (reference sequence). V was shortened by 3 bases and J by 10 bases, with 10 bases between the two germline ends. CDR3 length equals 11 residues. Written as DNA, the CDR3 is TGTGCCTGGAGCCCGGGGGATACCATATATTTT. As protein: CAWSPGDTIYF.

The chain carries TRBV12-3 or TRBV12-4 and TRBJ2-3; D gene ambiguous. The CDR3 spans 13 residues. V lost 9 bases, J lost 1 base, and 11 bases lay in between. Here the CDR3 DNA reads TGTGCCAGTTTTGTGACCGGCACAGATACGCAGTATTTT. It yields the protein CASFVTGTDTQYF.

The chain has TRBV18 and TRBJ2-1, with 9 bases fitting TRBD2. The length of the CDR3 is 14 residues. J was trimmed by 9 bases and V by 6 bases; bases with no gene match: 9. Germline assignment: CDR1 KGHSH and CDR2 LQKENI. For the CDR3, the DNA is TGTGCCAGCTCGCTCCAGGGACTAGCCGGTGAGCAGTTCTTC. This codes for CASSLQGLAGEQFF.

J is TRBJ1-2 and V is TRBV6-4, with TRBD1 matching over 8 bases. This CDR3 is built from 13 residues. Per germline, CDR1 MRHNA and CDR2 SNTAGT. The J segment lost 5 bases and the V segment lost 6 bases, leaving 5 bases of the junction unmatched. The CDR3 DNA reads TGTGCCAGCAGCCCGACAGGGGAGTATGGCTACACCTTC. Amino acids: CASSPTGEYGYTF.

This rearrangement joins TRBV6-2 or TRBV6-3 to TRBJ2-7, with D hard to call. The CDR3 loop spans 15 amino acids. Germline CDR1 MNHEY, CDR2 SVGEGT. Trimming left V 3 bases short and J 2 bases short, with 14 bases between. The DNA of the CDR3 is TGTGCCAGCAGTTATCCTCCGGATATCACCTACGAGCAGTACTTC. Amino acids: CASSYPPDITYEQYF.

This chain links TRBV23-1 with TRBJ1-4, with D possibly matching TRBD1 (5 bases). TRBV23-1 is an ORF, and what it does is uncertain. V lost 0 bases and J lost 6, with 17 bases in between. CDR3 size: 17 residues. CDR3 sequence (DNA): TGCGCCAGCAGTCAATCCCTCTTTAGGGGTGGCGATGAAAAACTGTTTTTT. This gives the protein CASSQSLFRGGDEKLFF.

The CDR3 DNA is TGTGCCAGCAGTGACAGGGCGAACACTGAAGCTTTCTTT. Encoded protein: CASSDRANTEAFF. This sequence joins TRBV6-4 and TRBJ1-1; D not certain. The CDR3 has 13 residues. Between the trimmed V and J ends, which lost 2 bases and 1 base, there was a span of 5 bases. CDR1 MRHNA and CDR2 SNTAGT come from the germline V gene.

The V and J genes are TRBV11-1 and TRBJ2-1; D not certain. The CDR3 has 13 amino acids. Germline assignment: CDR1 SGHAT and CDR2 FQDESV (reference sequence). V lost 1 base to trimming and J lost 7 bases, with 8 bases between them. This CDR3 is CASSLGITNEQFF. The DNA of the CDR3 is TGTGCCAGCAGCTTAGGAATTACGAATGAGCAGTTCTTC.

This clone came up a few times. The chain links TRBV7-9 to TRBJ2-7, with a weak D call TRBD1 (6 bases). CDR1 is SEHNR and CDR2 is FQNEAQ in the germline V gene (reference sequence). V was shortened by 5 bases and J by 2 bases, with 16 bases between the two germline ends. CDR3 length equals 15 residues. CDR3 in DNA: TGTGCCAGCAGCACAGGGAGCAGGGTGGCCTACGAGCAGTACTTC. It specifies CASSTGSRVAYEQYF.

The chain couples TRBV7-9 to TRBJ1-3; D unclear. The CDR3 sequence is 16 residues long. In germline, CDR1 is SEHNR, CDR2 FQNEAQ (reference sequence). The V end was cut by 1 base, the J end by 1 base, with 11 bases between. The CDR3 protein is CASSLGPPDSGNTIYF. In DNA form, the CDR3 reads TGTGCCAGCAGCTTAGGACCGCCGGATTCTGGAAACACCATATATTTT.

The chain couples TRBV18 to TRBJ2-1, with D possibly matching TRBD2 (6 bases). Germline V gene lookup returns CDR1 KGHSH and CDR2 LQKENI. This CDR3 spans 14 amino acids. The ends were cut back, 6 bases at V and 6 bases at J, with 15 bases in the middle. CDR3 in DNA: TGTGCCAGCTCCGCGGGGCAAAATATCAATGAGCAGTTCTTC. It yields the protein CASSAGQNINEQFF.

V and J are TRBV11-3 and TRBJ2-1, with 8 positions matching TRBD2. The J segment lost 15 bases and the V segment lost 0 bases, leaving 4 bases of the junction unmatched. This CDR3 spans 12 amino acids. Germline V gene data show CDR1 as SGHNT and CDR2 as YENEEA. Here the CDR3 DNA reads TGTGCCAGCAGCTTAGAAAGCGGGAGAGTGTTCTTC. It specifies CASSLESGRVFF.

This chain uses TRBV4-2 with TRBJ1-5; D might be TRBD1 (6 bases). This CDR3 is built from 15 residues. CDR1 LGHNA and CDR2 YNFKEQ come from the germline V gene. V lost 0 bases to trimming and J lost 3 bases, with 9 bases between them. Written as DNA, the CDR3 is TGTGCCAGCAGCCAAGAGGACAGCCCCAATCAGCCCCAGCATTTT. Its protein product is CASSQEDSPNQPQHF.

The DNA of the CDR3 is TGTGCCAGCAGTGACTTCTTGACCGGGGGGCAGTATTTT. It encodes CASSDFLTGGQYF. The V gene is TRBV6-4, the J gene TRBJ2-3; TRBD2 might be the D (6 bases). This CDR3 comprises 13 residues. Trimming removed 1 base from V and 11 bases from J, with 13 bases in between. Germline V lookup: CDR1 MRHNA, CDR2 SNTAGT.

This clone was detected only once. The chain combines TRBV28 with TRBJ2-1; the match to TRBD2 covers 9 bases. Germline V gene sequence: CDR1 MDHEN, CDR2 SYDVKM. The CDR3 runs 16 residues. The V and J ends lost 5 bases and 2 bases, in that order; junction bases with no gene match: 7. Here the CDR3 DNA reads TGTGCCAGCAGTCCTCAAGCGGGAGGACCCTACAATGAGCAGTTCTTC. It specifies CASSPQAGGPYNEQFF.

The chain joins TRBV27 to TRBJ2-7; D is uncertain. Germline V gives CDR1 MNHEY, CDR2 SMNVEV (reference sequence). The CDR3 is 12 residues long. V was clipped by 4 bases and J by 2 bases, with 6 bases between them. Here the CDR3 DNA reads TGTGCCAGCAGTTCATCCACCTACGAGCAGTACTTC. Amino acid sequence: CASSSSTYEQYF.

V and J are TRBV6-5 and TRBJ1-1, with TRBD1 as a possible D gene (5 bases). The CDR3 consists of 14 residues. Germline lookup yields CDR1 MNHEY and CDR2 SVGAGI. The ends were cut back, 6 bases at V and 3 bases at J, with 14 bases in the middle. In DNA form, the CDR3 reads TGTGCCAGCAGGGACCAGGGTGGAGACACTGAAGCTTTCTTT. It is translated as CASRDQGGDTEAFF.

CDR3: CASSRGGVLLDGQFF. As DNA, the CDR3 is TGCGCCAGCAGCCGAGGGGGCGTCCTTCTCGACGGGCAGTTCTTC. This rearrangement joins TRBV4-1 to TRBJ2-1, with 7 bases lining up with TRBD1. Looked up from germline, CDR1 is MGHRA and CDR2 is YSYEKL. CDR3 length: 15 amino acids. V dropped 4 bases and J dropped 12; count of bases not matched to a gene: 15.

The chain has TRBV11-3 and TRBJ2-1, with 12 bases matching TRBD2. Germline-derived CDR1 and CDR2 are SGHNT and YENEEA. The CDR3 has 15 residues. The junction had 3 bases not matched to a gene; V was cut back by 5 bases and J by 4 bases. The CDR3: CASSPGTSGYNEQFF. CDR3 coding DNA: TGTGCCAGCAGCCCAGGGACTAGCGGGTACAATGAGCAGTTCTTC.

The rearrangement uses TRBV5-6 and TRBJ2-7, with TRBD1 matching 10 bases. This CDR3 is 17 amino acids long. Trimming cost V 4 bases and J 3 bases; bases outside gene matches: 13. Germline values: CDR1 SGHDT, CDR2 YYEEEE. CDR3 sequence: CASSLERGGQGNYEQYF. In nucleotides, the CDR3 is TGTGCCAGCAGCCTCGAGCGCGGGGGACAGGGGAACTACGAGCAGTACTTC. The complete variable domain, with remaining parts taken from reference TRBV5-6 and TRBJ2-7, reads DAGVTQSPTHLIKTRGQQVTLRCSPKSGHDTVSWYQQALGQGPQFIFQYYEEEERQRGNFPDRFSGHQFPNYSSELNVNALLLGDSALYLCASSLERGGQGNYEQYFGPGTRLTVT.

This chain connects TRBV7-9 to TRBJ2-2, with TRBD1 as a possible D gene (5 bases). V lost 2 bases, J lost 3 bases, and 7 bases lay in between. The CDR3 runs to 14 residues. Germline CDR1 and CDR2: SEHNR and FQNEAQ (reference sequence). The CDR3: CASSLQGDTGELFF. The CDR3 DNA reads TGTGCCAGCAGCTTACAAGGGGACACCGGGGAGCTGTTTTTT.

The V gene is TRBV7-9, the J gene TRBJ2-1, with 8 bases that match TRBD2. V lost 3 bases and J lost 6; bases outside the gene matches: 1. CDR3 length: 13 amino acids. Germline V gene lookup returns CDR1 SEHNR and CDR2 FQNEAQ (reference sequence). In DNA form, the CDR3 reads TGTGCCAGCAGCTTTAGCGGGATCAATGAGCAGTTCTTC. This gives the protein CASSFSGINEQFF.

V gene TRBV5-1 combines with J gene TRBJ2-3; 8 positions agree with TRBD1. Germline CDR1 is SGHRS and CDR2 is YFSETQ. Unmatched junction bases numbered 18, after V lost 0 bases and J lost 6 bases. The CDR3 covers 19 residues. CDR3 sequence: CASSLARIGQGAPQDTQYF. The CDR3 nucleotides read TGCGCCAGCAGCTTGGCAAGAATCGGACAGGGCGCCCCACAGGATACGCAGTATTTT.